These T cell receptor beta chains were read from a single sample in a study of blood T cell repertoires in COVID-19. Some clones are missing from TCRdb's copy, which holds only in-frame ones; the method was immunoSEQ multiplex PCR. Here the sample spans over 100,000 clones, roughly four fifths being singletons. Source material: peripheral blood. The source is a man in his 60s with acute or convalescent COVID-19. Both conserved end residues are part of each CDR3. D genes are given only for firm matches. The listing skips clone size in some rows; elsewhere it reads once, few, many or a size class.

clone size: NA
D gene: NA
V gene: TRBV7-3
J gene: TRBJ2-3
CDR3 DNA: TGTGCCAGCAGCTTAACTAGCGTGAGCACAGATACGCAGTATTTT
CDR3 protein: CASSLTSVSTDTQYF

clone size: NA
D gene: TRBD2
V gene: TRBV27
J gene: TRBJ2-1
CDR3 DNA: TGTGCCAGCAGTTTATGGTTGACTAGCGGGGCTTACAATGAGCAGTTCTTC
CDR3 protein: CASSLWLTSGAYNEQFF

clone size: NA
D gene: TRBD2
V gene: TRBV5-1
J gene: TRBJ2-1
CDR3 DNA: TGCGCCAGCAGCCCCCCCCCAGCGGGAGTCCTCAATGAGCAGTTCTTC
CDR3 protein: CASSPPPAGVLNEQFF

clone size: few
D gene: NA
V gene: TRBV29-1
J gene: TRBJ1-4
CDR3 DNA: TGCAGCGTCAGGACTTTTAATGAAAAACTGTTTTTT
CDR3 protein: CSVRTFNEKLFF

clone size: NA
D gene: NA
V gene: TRBV5-6
J gene: TRBJ1-1
CDR3 DNA: TGTGCCAGCAGCTTAACGGCCCCGCGGTTATCTGAAGCTTTCTTT
CDR3 protein: CASSLTAPRLSEAFF

clone size: NA
D gene: TRBD1
V gene: TRBV7-9
J gene: TRBJ1-6
CDR3 DNA: TGTGCCAGCAGCCAACCCGGGACAGGGTATTCGTCACCCCTCCACTTT
CDR3 protein: CASSQPGTGYSSPLHF

clone size: NA
D gene: NA
V gene: TRBV6-2/TRBV6-3
J gene: TRBJ2-1
CDR3 DNA: TGTGCCAGCAGTCCCCTCCAGGGATCCTATTACAATGAGCAGTTCTTC
CDR3 protein: CASSPLQGSYYNEQFF

clone size: NA
D gene: NA
V gene: TRBV5-4
J gene: TRBJ1-1
CDR3 DNA: TGTGCCACTCAACCAACTACAAATATGAACACTGAAGCTTTCTTT
CDR3 protein: CATQPTTNMNTEAFF

clone size: NA
D gene: NA
V gene: TRBV5-1
J gene: TRBJ1-3
CDR3 DNA: TGCGCCAGCAGCTTAGAAGGGGGGGCTGGAAACACCATATATTTT
CDR3 protein: CASSLEGGAGNTIYF

clone size: NA
D gene: NA
V gene: TRBV11-2
J gene: TRBJ1-5
CDR3 DNA: TGTGCCAGCAGCTTAGCCCGGTATTCGGAGTACCAGCCCCAGCATTTT
CDR3 protein: CASSLARYSEYQPQHF

clone size: NA
D gene: TRBD2
V gene: TRBV5-1
J gene: TRBJ2-2
CDR3 DNA: TGCGCCAGCGGTCTCGGGACTAGCGGCCACACCGGGGAGCTGTTTTTT
CDR3 protein: CASGLGTSGHTGELFF